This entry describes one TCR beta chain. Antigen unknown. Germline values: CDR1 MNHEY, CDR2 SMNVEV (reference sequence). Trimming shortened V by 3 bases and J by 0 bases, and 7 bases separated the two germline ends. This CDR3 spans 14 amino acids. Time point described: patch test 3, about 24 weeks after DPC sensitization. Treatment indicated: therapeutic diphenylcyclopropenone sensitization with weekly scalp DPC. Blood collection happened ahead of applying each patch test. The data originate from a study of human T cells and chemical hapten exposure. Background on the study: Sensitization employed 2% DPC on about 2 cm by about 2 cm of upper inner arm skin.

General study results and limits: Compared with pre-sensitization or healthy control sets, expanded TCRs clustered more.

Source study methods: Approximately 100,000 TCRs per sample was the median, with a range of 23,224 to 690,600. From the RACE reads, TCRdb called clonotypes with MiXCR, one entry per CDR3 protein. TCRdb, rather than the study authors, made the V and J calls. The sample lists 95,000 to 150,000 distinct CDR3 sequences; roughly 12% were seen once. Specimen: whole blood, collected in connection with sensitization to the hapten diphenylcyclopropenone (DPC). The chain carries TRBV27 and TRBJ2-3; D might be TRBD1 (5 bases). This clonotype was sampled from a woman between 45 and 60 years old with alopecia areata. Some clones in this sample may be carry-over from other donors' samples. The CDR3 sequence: CASSLTESTDTQYF. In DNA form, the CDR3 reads TGTGCCAGCAGTTTGACAGAAAGCACAGATACGCAGTATTTT.